Listed below are T cell receptor beta chains from one sample, sequenced in a study of T cell responses to AZD1222 COVID-19 vaccine. TCRdb's copy holds only in-frame clones and misses some; the assay was immunoSEQ multiplex PCR. Among 100,000 to 150,000 clones, about 86% were seen once, and the ten largest hold approximately 12%. The specimen was peripheral blood, collected on day 0 of AZD1222 vaccination. These receptors came from an adult in good health. The CDR3 runs from the conserved cysteine through the conserved F or W. Each record gives: J gene, clone size, V gene, D gene, CDR3 protein, CDR3 DNA. The D gene is left open where the match is weak. Clone size is given for some rows only: seen once, a few or many times, or a class if the clone is expanded.

J: TRBJ2-4
size: .
V: TRBV4-2
D: TRBD2
CDR3: CASSQLTSGSKYF
DNA: TGTGCCAGCAGCCAACTGACTAGCGGGTCCAAATACTTC

J: TRBJ1-1
size: .
V: TRBV4-2
D: .
CDR3: CASSQMGKSEAFF
DNA: TGTGCCAGCAGCCAAATGGGTAAATCTGAAGCTTTCTTT

J: TRBJ1-5
size: .
V: TRBV7-2
D: .
CDR3: CASSLKGGSNQPQHF
DNA: TGTGCCAGCAGCCTGAAGGGGGGTAGCAATCAGCCCCAGCATTTT

J: TRBJ1-1
size: .
V: TRBV5-1
D: .
CDR3: CASSLVGARSEAFF
DNA: TGCGCCAGCAGCTTGGTGGGGGCGAGGTCTGAAGCTTTCTTT

J: TRBJ1-2
size: few
V: TRBV6-2/TRBV6-3
D: .
CDR3: CASSYGLETAEADYGYTF
DNA: TGTGCCAGCAGTTACGGGCTAGAGACGGCCGAAGCGGACTATGGCTACACCTTC

J: TRBJ1-1
size: .
V: TRBV6-5
D: TRBD1
CDR3: CASRGQGAGTEAFF
DNA: TGTGCCAGCAGGGGACAGGGGGCTGGCACTGAAGCTTTCTTT

J: TRBJ2-7
size: .
V: TRBV9
D: .
CDR3: CASSVGDSSYEQYF
DNA: TGTGCCAGCAGCGTAGGTGACAGCTCCTACGAGCAGTACTTC

J: TRBJ2-1
size: .
V: TRBV6-1
D: TRBD1
CDR3: CASSEIGGGNEQFF
DNA: TGTGCCAGCAGTGAAATAGGGGGCGGGAATGAGCAGTTCTTC

J: TRBJ1-5
size: .
V: TRBV27
D: TRBD1
CDR3: CASSPGTGSQPQHF
DNA: TGTGCCAGCAGCCCCGGGACAGGGTCTCAGCCCCAGCATTTT

J: TRBJ1-2
size: few
V: TRBV27
D: TRBD1
CDR3: CASRRTGYGYTF
DNA: TGTGCCAGCAGGAGGACAGGGTATGGCTACACCTTC

J: TRBJ1-4
size: .
V: TRBV2
D: TRBD1
CDR3: CASRDNRGGLGKLFF
DNA: TGTGCCAGCAGAGACAACAGGGGGGGCCTTGGGAAACTGTTTTTT

J: TRBJ1-1
size: .
V: TRBV4-2
D: .
CDR3: CASSQDLRPYTEAFF
DNA: TGTGCCAGCAGCCAAGATCTCAGACCATACACTGAAGCTTTCTTT

J: TRBJ2-1
size: once
V: TRBV5-1
D: TRBD1
CDR3: CASSPRDRGRIEQFF
DNA: TGCGCCAGCAGCCCCCGGGACAGGGGACGCATTGAGCAGTTCTTC

J: TRBJ1-1
size: .
V: TRBV10-3
D: .
CDR3: CAISESWTVAEAFF
DNA: TGTGCCATCAGTGAGTCATGGACAGTCGCTGAAGCTTTCTTT

J: TRBJ1-5
size: .
V: TRBV5-1
D: .
CDR3: CASSPDSNQPQHF
DNA: TGCGCCAGCAGCCCGGACAGCAATCAGCCCCAGCATTTT

J: TRBJ1-2
size: .
V: TRBV6-6
D: .
CDR3: CASSYGVNYGYTF
DNA: TGTGCCAGCAGTTACGGGGTCAACTATGGCTACACCTTC

J: TRBJ2-5
size: .
V: TRBV28
D: TRBD2
CDR3: CASSDPWIAGMTAAETQYF
DNA: TGTGCCAGCAGTGACCCGTGGATAGCGGGAATGACAGCGGCAGAGACCCAGTACTTC

J: TRBJ2-2
size: .
V: TRBV6-2/TRBV6-3
D: TRBD1
CDR3: CASSHGQGNTGELFF
DNA: TGTGCCAGCAGCCATGGACAGGGGAACACCGGGGAGCTGTTTTTT

J: TRBJ2-7
size: once
V: TRBV7-9
D: TRBD2
CDR3: CASSLDGGAVNSYEQYF
DNA: TGTGCCAGCAGCTTAGACGGGGGGGCAGTGAACTCCTACGAGCAGTACTTC

J: TRBJ1-2
size: .
V: TRBV28
D: TRBD1
CDR3: CASSRGQGRDGYTF
DNA: TGTGCCAGCAGCCGCGGACAGGGAAGAGATGGCTACACCTTC

J: TRBJ1-2
size: .
V: TRBV28
D: .
CDR3: CASSLPPYGYTF
DNA: TGTGCCAGCAGTTTACCCCCCTATGGCTACACCTTC

J: TRBJ1-5
size: .
V: TRBV19
D: .
CDR3: CASILTGTNQPQHF
DNA: TGTGCCAGTATCCTGACAGGAACAAATCAGCCCCAGCATTTT

J: TRBJ2-5
size: .
V: TRBV7-2
D: .
CDR3: CASSRRGGQYF
DNA: TGTGCCAGCAGCCGCAGGGGCGGCCAGTACTTC

J: TRBJ2-2
size: .
V: TRBV4-1
D: .
CDR3: CASSPTLGGELFF
DNA: TGCGCCAGCAGCCCCACCTTAGGCGGGGAGCTGTTTTTT

J: TRBJ2-7
size: .
V: TRBV19
D: TRBD2
CDR3: CASSNGLGGGEQYF
DNA: TGTGCCAGTAGTAATGGGCTAGGCGGGGGCGAGCAGTACTTC

J: TRBJ1-5
size: .
V: TRBV18
D: TRBD1
CDR3: CASSRQGAGNQPQHF
DNA: TGTGCCAGCTCAAGACAGGGGGCCGGCAATCAGCCCCAGCATTTT

J: TRBJ1-5
size: .
V: TRBV18
D: TRBD1
CDR3: CASSSTGGDQPQHF
DNA: TGTGCCAGCTCGTCGACAGGGGGCGATCAGCCCCAGCATTTT

J: TRBJ1-2
size: .
V: TRBV5-1
D: TRBD1
CDR3: CASSEGTGWANYGYTF
DNA: TGCGCCAGCAGCGAAGGGACAGGATGGGCGAACTATGGCTACACCTTC

J: TRBJ1-2
size: .
V: TRBV2
D: .
CDR3: CASSEGAGADYGYTF
DNA: TGTGCCAGCAGTGAAGGGGCAGGGGCCGACTATGGCTACACCTTC

J: TRBJ1-1
size: .
V: TRBV28
D: TRBD1
CDR3: CASSSGQQNTEAFF
DNA: TGTGCCAGCAGTTCGGGACAGCAGAACACTGAAGCTTTCTTT

J: TRBJ2-1
size: .
V: TRBV9
D: TRBD2
CDR3: CASSVDSGEGVEQFF
DNA: TGTGCCAGCAGCGTAGACAGCGGGGAAGGGGTTGAGCAGTTCTTC

J: TRBJ2-6
size: .
V: TRBV7-3
D: .
CDR3: CASSLEPPGAGANVLTF
DNA: TGTGCCAGCAGCTTAGAGCCCCCAGGGGCTGGGGCCAACGTCCTGACTTTC

J: TRBJ1-1
size: .
V: TRBV19
D: .
CDR3: CASSRDAYTEAFF
DNA: TGTGCCAGTAGTAGGGACGCCTACACTGAAGCTTTCTTT

J: TRBJ1-1
size: .
V: TRBV6-5
D: .
CDR3: CASSYEVSNTEAFF
DNA: TGTGCCAGCAGTTACGAGGTTTCGAACACTGAAGCTTTCTTT

J: TRBJ1-1
size: few
V: TRBV7-6
D: TRBD1
CDR3: CASSRTGLSTEAFF
DNA: TGTGCCAGCAGCCGGACAGGGTTGAGCACTGAAGCTTTCTTT

J: TRBJ1-4
size: .
V: TRBV7-2
D: .
CDR3: CASSLTGRFAEKLFF
DNA: TGTGCCAGCAGCTTAACTGGCAGGTTCGCAGAAAAACTGTTTTTT

J: TRBJ2-2
size: .
V: TRBV3-1/TRBV3-2
D: TRBD2
CDR3: CASSARGAGELFF
DNA: TGTGCCAGCAGCGCGCGGGGGGCCGGGGAGCTGTTTTTT

J: TRBJ1-5
size: .
V: TRBV30
D: .
CDR3: CAWIDKGPSQPQHF
DNA: TGTGCCTGGATTGATAAGGGTCCGTCTCAGCCCCAGCATTTT

J: TRBJ2-3
size: .
V: TRBV20-1
D: TRBD2
CDR3: CSAGLATQYF
DNA: TGCAGTGCTGGACTAGCTACGCAGTATTTT

J: TRBJ2-4
size: few
V: TRBV7-9
D: TRBD1
CDR3: CASSQGAGMTKNIQYF
DNA: TGTGCCAGCAGCCAGGGGGCAGGGATGACCAAAAACATTCAGTACTTC

J: TRBJ2-5
size: .
V: TRBV9
D: .
CDR3: CASSVGGTQYF
DNA: TGTGCCAGCAGCGTAGGGGGGACCCAGTACTTC

J: TRBJ2-3
size: .
V: TRBV10-3
D: TRBD1
CDR3: CAISESPHTQGTAQYF
DNA: TGTGCCATCAGTGAGTCACCACATACACAGGGGACCGCGCAGTATTTT

J: TRBJ2-2
size: .
V: TRBV14
D: .
CDR3: CASSQLGLNTGELFF
DNA: TGTGCCAGCAGCCAACTCGGACTCAACACCGGGGAGCTGTTTTTT

J: TRBJ1-2
size: few
V: TRBV29-1
D: .
CDR3: CSVEGKQGYGYTF
DNA: TGCAGCGTTGAAGGCAAACAGGGCTATGGCTACACCTTC

J: TRBJ2-7
size: .
V: TRBV7-2
D: .
CDR3: CASSSRLGEQYF
DNA: TGTGCCAGCAGCTCCCGGTTGGGGGAGCAGTACTTC

J: TRBJ1-1
size: many
V: TRBV24-1
D: TRBD1
CDR3: CATSDSSGGGSTEAFF
DNA: TGTGCCACCAGTGATTCGTCAGGGGGGGGTTCAACTGAAGCTTTCTTT

J: TRBJ2-1
size: .
V: TRBV18
D: .
CDR3: CASSPGQRNEQFF
DNA: TGTGCCAGCTCACCGGGCCAGAGGAATGAGCAGTTCTTC

J: TRBJ2-3
size: .
V: TRBV29-1
D: TRBD1
CDR3: CSVRDRFVDTQYF
DNA: TGCAGCGTCAGGGACAGGTTTGTAGATACGCAGTATTTT

J: TRBJ1-4
size: .
V: TRBV5-1
D: .
CDR3: CASTPATNEKLFF
DNA: TGCGCCAGCACGCCCGCAACTAATGAAAAACTGTTTTTT

J: TRBJ2-2
size: .
V: TRBV7-3
D: .
CDR3: CASSPYGVAVTGELFF
DNA: TGTGCCAGCAGCCCATACGGGGTAGCGGTAACCGGGGAGCTGTTTTTT

J: TRBJ2-7
size: .
V: TRBV5-1
D: .
CDR3: CASSWESGYEQYF
DNA: TGCGCCAGCAGTTGGGAGAGCGGGTACGAGCAGTACTTC

J: TRBJ1-1
size: .
V: TRBV3-1/TRBV3-2
D: TRBD1
CDR3: CASSPRGGQGTSEAFF
DNA: TGTGCCAGCAGCCCACGTGGAGGACAGGGCACTTCTGAAGCTTTCTTT